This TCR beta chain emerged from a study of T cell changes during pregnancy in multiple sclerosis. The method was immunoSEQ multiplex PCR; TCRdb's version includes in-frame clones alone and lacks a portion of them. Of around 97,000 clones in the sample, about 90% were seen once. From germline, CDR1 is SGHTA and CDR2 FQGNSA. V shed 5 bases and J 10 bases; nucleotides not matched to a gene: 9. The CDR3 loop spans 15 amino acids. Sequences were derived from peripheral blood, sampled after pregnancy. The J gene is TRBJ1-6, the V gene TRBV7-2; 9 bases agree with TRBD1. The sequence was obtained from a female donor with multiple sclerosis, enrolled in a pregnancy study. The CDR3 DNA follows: TGTGCCAGCAGCCTACTTTGGACAGGGGCCTCACCCCTCCACTTT. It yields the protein CASSLLWTGASPLHF.